This T cell receptor (beta chain) was sequenced during a study of CD8 T cells in ankylosing spondylitis. Libraries of TCR beta came from quantitative 5'-RACE with molecular barcodes. TCRdb re-derived calls from the 5' RACE reads in MiXCR, one entry per CDR3 protein. The sample consists of roughly 450,000 distinct CDR3 sequences, around 26% of them appearing once. The table lists this clonotype with many counts. Its antigen is currently unknown. The V end was cut by 5 bases, the J end by 0 bases, with 12 bases between. The CDR3 totals 14 residues. The germline V gene has CDR1 SQVTM and CDR2 ANQGSEA. Study-level points and caveats: Some of these motif variants have turned up before, in reports on reactive arthritis synovial fluid and blood. Disease-linked clones were found to be CD8+ and relatively rare in peripheral blood. Disease-linked clones were reportedly significantly enriched in matched ankylosing spondylitis synovial fluid. Ankylosing spondylitis blood seemed to carry a telltale TCR beta motif made of several highly homologous variants.

The chain joins TRBV29-1 to TRBJ2-3; no clear D. The receptor comes from a male donor with ankylosing spondylitis. The sample was blood, either unsorted or a sorted T cell fraction (not recorded which). The CDR3 spells CSVYGPISTDTQYF. CDR3 DNA: TGCAGCGTTTACGGACCAATTAGCACAGATACGCAGTATTTT.